Listed below are T cell receptor beta chains from one sample, sequenced in a study of liver allograft versus peripheral blood T cells. MiXCR was run by TCRdb on the reads, yielding one entry per CDR3 protein. The profile covers fewer than 8,500 distinct CDR3 sequences, with approximately 17% appearing a single time and under 6% taken by the ten largest. These TCRs come from a human patient who had a liver transplant. A subset of T cells may come from the graft donor. CDR3s include the opening cysteine and the closing phenylalanine or tryptophan. A D gene is named only where the DNA matches it firmly. The listing skips clone size in some rows; elsewhere it reads once, few, many or a size class.

j_gene | v_gene | d_gene | abundance | CDR3aa | CDR3nt
TRBJ1-1 | TRBV19 | - | few | CASSTAGFSEAFF | TGTGCCAGTAGTACCGCGGGTTTCTCTGAAGCTTTCTTT
TRBJ2-1 | TRBV6-2/TRBV6-3 | TRBD1 | medium-sized | CASSYDRGAYNEQFF | TGTGCCAGCAGTTATGACAGGGGAGCCTACAATGAGCAGTTCTTC
TRBJ1-3 | TRBV6-6 | TRBD1 | medium-sized | CASRPTGPTPGNTIYF | TGTGCCAGCAGGCCGACAGGGCCTACTCCAGGAAACACCATATATTTT
TRBJ1-5 | TRBV28 | TRBD1 | medium-sized | CASSPQDRVNQPQHF | TGTGCCAGCAGTCCTCAGGACAGGGTCAATCAGCCCCAGCATTTT
TRBJ2-3 | TRBV6-6 | TRBD1 | medium-sized | CASSLGQSTDTQYF | TGTGCCAGCAGTTTGGGACAGAGCACAGATACGCAGTATTTT
TRBJ1-6 | TRBV27 | TRBD1 | - | CASRDRGYSPLHF | TGTGCCAGCAGGGACAGGGGCTATTCACCCCTCCACTTT
TRBJ2-3 | TRBV20-1 | - | few | CSPERGSGDTQYF | TGCAGTCCTGAACGAGGTTCGGGGGATACGCAGTATTTT
TRBJ2-1 | TRBV7-9 | TRBD2 | few | CASGATSGYNEQFF | TGTGCCAGCGGGGCGACTAGCGGGTACAATGAGCAGTTCTTC
TRBJ2-7 | TRBV28 | - | medium-sized | CASSLLQGSYEQYF | TGTGCCAGCAGTTTATTGCAGGGCTCCTACGAGCAGTACTTC
TRBJ2-2 | TRBV19 | - | medium-sized | CASSMAGMNTGELFF | TGTGCCAGTAGTATGGCAGGGATGAACACCGGGGAGCTGTTTTTT
TRBJ2-7 | TRBV6-5 | - | medium-sized | CASSYGLTYEQYF | TGTGCCAGCAGTTACGGGCTAACCTACGAGCAGTACTTC
TRBJ2-3 | TRBV3-1 | TRBD2 | - | CASSQVSGSPDTQYF | TGTGCCAGCAGCCAAGTTAGCGGGAGCCCAGATACGCAGTATTTT
TRBJ2-5 | TRBV20-1 | - | - | CSAREGGRETQYF | TGCAGTGCTAGAGAGGGGGGGCGAGAGACCCAGTACTTC
TRBJ1-4 | TRBV7-9 | TRBD1 | medium-sized | CASSPWTGPNEKLFF | TGTGCCAGCAGCCCATGGACAGGGCCTAATGAAAAACTGTTTTTT
TRBJ2-7 | TRBV20-1 | - | many | CSAGTPNYEQYF | TGCAGTGCGGGGACACCCAATTACGAGCAGTACTTC
TRBJ2-7 | TRBV6-6 | - | many | CASSVPGGGYEQYF | TGTGCCAGCAGTGTTCCAGGGGGAGGATACGAGCAGTACTTC
TRBJ2-5 | TRBV5-5 | TRBD2 | - | CASSLAPTGGLRETQYF | TGTGCCAGCAGCTTGGCCCCAACGGGGGGGCTTAGGGAGACCCAGTACTTC
TRBJ1-5 | TRBV6-1 | - | medium-sized | CASTVQASRPQHF | TGTGCCAGCACGGTCCAGGCCTCCCGGCCCCAGCATTTT
TRBJ1-1 | TRBV11-2 | - | - | CASSLGLTEAFF | TGTGCCAGCAGCTTAGGACTGACTGAAGCTTTCTTT
TRBJ2-1 | TRBV20-1 | TRBD2 | many | CSPQRPGGSNEQFF | TGCAGCCCCCAACGTCCGGGAGGGAGTAATGAGCAGTTCTTC
TRBJ1-4 | TRBV28 | - | medium-sized | CASRDPTETNEKLFF | TGTGCCAGCAGAGATCCGACAGAGACTAATGAAAAACTGTTTTTT
TRBJ1-4 | TRBV18 | - | medium-sized | CASSLAGTGEKLFF | TGTGCCAGCTCACTGGCCGGGACGGGTGAAAAACTGTTTTTT
TRBJ2-2 | TRBV9 | - | - | CASSLRGLPTGELFF | TGTGCCAGCAGCCTACGGGGACTGCCCACCGGGGAGCTGTTTTTT
TRBJ2-7 | TRBV25-1 | - | few | CASRTGAYEQYF | TGTGCCAGCAGGACAGGAGCCTACGAGCAGTACTTC
TRBJ1-1 | TRBV12-5 | - | - | CASGDGYEAFF | TGTGCTAGTGGGGACGGGTATGAAGCTTTCTTT
TRBJ2-2 | TRBV5-6 | TRBD2 | few | CASSYLTSGRNTGELFF | TGTGCCAGCAGCTACCTGACTAGCGGGAGGAACACCGGGGAGCTGTTTTTT
TRBJ2-2 | TRBV24-1 | TRBD2 | medium-sized | CATSDLTSGNTGELFF | TGTGCCACCAGTGATTTGACTAGCGGGAACACCGGGGAGCTGTTTTTT
TRBJ2-7 | TRBV6-5 | TRBD2 | medium-sized | CASSYGISGTYEQYF | TGTGCCAGCAGTTACGGTATTAGCGGGACCTACGAGCAGTACTTC